This T cell receptor (beta chain) was documented in a study of blood T cell repertoires in COVID-19. Study at large: PBMCs, B-cell-depleted T cells, or T cells provided the cDNA or gDNA that made up the material.

Clones were sequenced by immunoSEQ multiplex PCR, and TCRdb holds only the in-frame ones, with some missing. The sample yields around 300,000 clones, roughly 90% seen once. The CDR3 consists of 15 residues. CDR1 SGHDN and CDR2 FVKESK come from the germline V gene. V lost 4 bases and J lost 5, with 17 bases in between. Source material: peripheral blood. The sequence came from a woman aged 25 to 39 with COVID-19, enrolled during active disease. The gene calls are TRBV14 and TRBJ1-2, with a tentative D call TRBD1 (5 bases). The CDR3 nucleotides are TGTGCCAGCAGCCCTTCTACGGGGGATCGGTATGGCTACACCTTC. Protein: CASSPSTGDRYGYTF.